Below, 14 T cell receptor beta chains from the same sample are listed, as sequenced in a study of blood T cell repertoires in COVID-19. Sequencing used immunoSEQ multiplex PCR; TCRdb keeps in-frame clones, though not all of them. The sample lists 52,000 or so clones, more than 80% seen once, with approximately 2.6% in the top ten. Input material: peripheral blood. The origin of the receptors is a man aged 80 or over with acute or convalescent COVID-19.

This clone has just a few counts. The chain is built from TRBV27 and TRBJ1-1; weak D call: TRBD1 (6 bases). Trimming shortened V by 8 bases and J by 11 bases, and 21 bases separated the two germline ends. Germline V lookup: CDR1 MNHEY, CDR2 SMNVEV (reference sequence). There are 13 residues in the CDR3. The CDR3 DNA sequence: TGTGCCAGCGGTCTCCAGGGGTCACCCGAGGCTTTCTTT. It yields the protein CASGLQGSPEAFF.

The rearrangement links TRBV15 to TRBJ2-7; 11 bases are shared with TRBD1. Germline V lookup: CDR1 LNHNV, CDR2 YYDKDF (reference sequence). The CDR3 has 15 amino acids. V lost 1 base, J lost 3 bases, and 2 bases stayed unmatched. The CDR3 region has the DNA TGTGCCACCAGCAGAGTCGGGACAGGGGGCTACGAGCAGTACTTC. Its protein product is CATSRVGTGGYEQYF.

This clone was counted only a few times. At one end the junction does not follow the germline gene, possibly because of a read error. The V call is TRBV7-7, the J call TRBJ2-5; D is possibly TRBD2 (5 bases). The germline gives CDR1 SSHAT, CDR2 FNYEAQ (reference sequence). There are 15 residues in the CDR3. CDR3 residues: CASSSDRGRVETQYF. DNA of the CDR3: TGTGCTAGCAGCTCGGACCGAGGGAGAGTAGAGACCCAGTACTTC.

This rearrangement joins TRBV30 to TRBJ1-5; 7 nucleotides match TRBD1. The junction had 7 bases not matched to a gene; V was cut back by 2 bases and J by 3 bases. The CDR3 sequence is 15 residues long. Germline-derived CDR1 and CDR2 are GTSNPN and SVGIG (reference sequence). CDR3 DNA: TGTGCCTGGAGTTCCCGACAGGGTATCAATCAGCCCCAGCATTTT. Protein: CAWSSRQGINQPQHF.

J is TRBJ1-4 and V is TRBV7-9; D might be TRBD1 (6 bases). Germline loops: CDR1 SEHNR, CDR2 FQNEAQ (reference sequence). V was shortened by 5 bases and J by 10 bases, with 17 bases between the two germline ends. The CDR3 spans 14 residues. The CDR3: CASSQGGLHGKLFF. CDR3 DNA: TGTGCCAGCAGCCAAGGGGGTCTCCACGGAAAACTGTTTTTT.

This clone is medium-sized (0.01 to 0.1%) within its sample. CDR3 sequence: CASSLWTGREGTEAFF. CDR3 sequence (DNA): TGTGCCAGTAGTCTTTGGACAGGGAGGGAGGGCACTGAAGCTTTCTTT. The chain couples TRBV19 to TRBJ1-1, with TRBD1 matching over 8 bases. The CDR3 covers 16 residues. The germline gives CDR1 LNHDA, CDR2 SQIVND (reference sequence). J lost 4 bases, V lost 5 bases, and 12 bases had no gene match.

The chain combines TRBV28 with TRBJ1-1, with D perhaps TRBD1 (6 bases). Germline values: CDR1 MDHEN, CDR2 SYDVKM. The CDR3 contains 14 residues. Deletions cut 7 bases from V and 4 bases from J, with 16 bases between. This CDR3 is CASTAMGAVTEAFF. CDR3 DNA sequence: TGTGCCAGCACCGCCATGGGGGCCGTCACTGAAGCTTTCTTT.

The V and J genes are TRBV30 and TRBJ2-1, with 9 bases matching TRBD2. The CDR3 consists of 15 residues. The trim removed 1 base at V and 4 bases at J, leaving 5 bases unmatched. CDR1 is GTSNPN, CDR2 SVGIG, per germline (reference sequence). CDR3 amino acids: CAWSAGTSLYNEQFF. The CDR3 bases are TGTGCCTGGAGTGCCGGGACTAGCCTTTACAATGAGCAGTTCTTC.

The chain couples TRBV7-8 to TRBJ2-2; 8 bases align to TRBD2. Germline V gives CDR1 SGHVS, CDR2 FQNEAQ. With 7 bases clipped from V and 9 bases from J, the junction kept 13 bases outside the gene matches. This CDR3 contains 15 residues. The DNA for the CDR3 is TGTGCCAGCATGTTCGGGGGGGCCCGAGACCGGGAGCTGTTTTTT. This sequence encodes CASMFGGARDRELFF.

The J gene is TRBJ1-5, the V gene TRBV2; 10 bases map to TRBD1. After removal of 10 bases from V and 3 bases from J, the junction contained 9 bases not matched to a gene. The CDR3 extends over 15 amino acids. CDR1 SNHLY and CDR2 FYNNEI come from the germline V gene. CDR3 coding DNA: TGTGCCACAACGGGACAGGGGCTCTCCAATCAGCCCCAGCATTTT. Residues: CATTGQGLSNQPQHF.

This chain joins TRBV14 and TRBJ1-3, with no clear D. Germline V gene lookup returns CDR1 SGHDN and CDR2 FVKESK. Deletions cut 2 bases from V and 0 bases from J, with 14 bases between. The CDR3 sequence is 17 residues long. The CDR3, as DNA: TGTGCCAGCAGCCAATTGGAGGGTATGGGCTCTGGAAACACCATATATTTT. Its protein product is CASSQLEGMGSGNTIYF.

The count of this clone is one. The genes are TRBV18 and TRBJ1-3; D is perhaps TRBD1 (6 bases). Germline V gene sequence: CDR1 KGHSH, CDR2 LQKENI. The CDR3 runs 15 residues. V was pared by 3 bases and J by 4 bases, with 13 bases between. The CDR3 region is CASSPDTGFGNTIYF. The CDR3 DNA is TGTGCCAGCTCACCCGACACAGGGTTCGGAAACACCATATATTTT.

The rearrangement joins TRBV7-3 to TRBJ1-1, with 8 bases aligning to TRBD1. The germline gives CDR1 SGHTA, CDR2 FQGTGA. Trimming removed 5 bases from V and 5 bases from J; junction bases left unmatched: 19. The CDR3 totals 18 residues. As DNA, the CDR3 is TGTGCCAGCAGCCTCGGACAGGGACGGCGGGCCGGAGGGACTGAAGCTTTCTTT. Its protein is CASSLGQGRRAGGTEAFF.

CDR3 protein: CASLRGGLGANVLTF. CDR3 bases: TGTGCCAGCCTTCGAGGCGGTCTTGGGGCCAACGTCCTGACTTTC. V is TRBV7-9 and J is TRBJ2-6; the D is unclear. The CDR3 has 15 residues. The V and J ends lost 8 bases and 3 bases respectively, with 14 bases between them. CDR1 is SEHNR and CDR2 is FQNEAQ in the germline V gene (reference sequence).